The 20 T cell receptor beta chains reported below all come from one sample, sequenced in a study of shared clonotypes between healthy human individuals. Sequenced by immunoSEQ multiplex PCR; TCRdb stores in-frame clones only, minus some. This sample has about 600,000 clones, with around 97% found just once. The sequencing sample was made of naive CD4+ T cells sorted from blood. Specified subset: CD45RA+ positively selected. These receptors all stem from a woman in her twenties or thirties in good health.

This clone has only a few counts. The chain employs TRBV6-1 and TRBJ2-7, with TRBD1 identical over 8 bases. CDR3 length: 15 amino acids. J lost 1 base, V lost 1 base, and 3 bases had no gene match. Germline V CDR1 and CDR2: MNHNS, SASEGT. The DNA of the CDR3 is TGTGCCAGCAGTGAAGGGACAGGGATATCCTACGAGCAGTACTTC. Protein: CASSEGTGISYEQYF.

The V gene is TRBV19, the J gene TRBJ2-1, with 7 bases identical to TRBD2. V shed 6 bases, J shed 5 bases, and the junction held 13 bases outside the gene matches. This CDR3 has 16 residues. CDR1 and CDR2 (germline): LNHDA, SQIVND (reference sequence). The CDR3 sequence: CASSPRLAAFDNEQFF. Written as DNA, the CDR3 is TGTGCCAGTAGCCCCCGGCTAGCGGCATTTGACAATGAGCAGTTCTTC.

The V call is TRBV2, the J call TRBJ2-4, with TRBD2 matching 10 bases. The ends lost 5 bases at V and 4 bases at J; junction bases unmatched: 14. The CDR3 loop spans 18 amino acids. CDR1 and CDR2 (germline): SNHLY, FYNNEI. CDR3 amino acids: CASSPQGGPTSGKNIQYF. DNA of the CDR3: TGTGCCAGCAGTCCACAGGGCGGACCGACTAGCGGGAAAAACATTCAGTACTTC.

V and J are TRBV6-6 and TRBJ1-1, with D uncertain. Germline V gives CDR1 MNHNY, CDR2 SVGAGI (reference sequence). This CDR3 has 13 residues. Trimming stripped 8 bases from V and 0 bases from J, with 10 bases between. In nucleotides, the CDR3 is TGTGCCAGCGCCAGGACGGTGAACACTGAAGCTTTCTTT. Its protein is CASARTVNTEAFF.

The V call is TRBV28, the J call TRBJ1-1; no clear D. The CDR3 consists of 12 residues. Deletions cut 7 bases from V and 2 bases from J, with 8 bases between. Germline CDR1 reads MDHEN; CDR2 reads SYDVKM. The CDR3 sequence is CASTALNTEAFF. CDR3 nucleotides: TGTGCCAGCACCGCATTAAACACTGAAGCTTTCTTT.

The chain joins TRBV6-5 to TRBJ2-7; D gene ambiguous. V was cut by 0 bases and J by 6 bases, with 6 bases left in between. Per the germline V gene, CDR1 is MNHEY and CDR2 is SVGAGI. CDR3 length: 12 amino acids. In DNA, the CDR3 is TGTGCCAGCAGTTACTCTGGTCGCGAGCAGTACTTC. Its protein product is CASSYSGREQYF.

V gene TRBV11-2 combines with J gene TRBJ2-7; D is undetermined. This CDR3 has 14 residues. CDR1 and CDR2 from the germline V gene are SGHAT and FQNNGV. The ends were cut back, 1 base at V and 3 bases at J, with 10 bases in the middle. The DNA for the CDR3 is TGTGCCAGCAGCTTAGGGGCACGCCTCTACGAGCAGTACTTC. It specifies CASSLGARLYEQYF.

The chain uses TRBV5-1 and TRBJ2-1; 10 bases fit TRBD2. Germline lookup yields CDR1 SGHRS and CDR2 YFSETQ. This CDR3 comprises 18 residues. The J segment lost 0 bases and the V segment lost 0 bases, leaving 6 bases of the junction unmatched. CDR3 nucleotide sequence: TGCGCCAGCAGCTTGGCTAGCGGGAGCACTAGCTCCTACAATGAGCAGTTCTTC. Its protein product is CASSLASGSTSSYNEQFF.

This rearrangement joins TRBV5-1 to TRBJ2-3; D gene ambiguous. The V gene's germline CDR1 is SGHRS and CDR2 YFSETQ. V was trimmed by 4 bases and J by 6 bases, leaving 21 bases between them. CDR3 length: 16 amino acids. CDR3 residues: CASSPDFLEAEDTQYF. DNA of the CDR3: TGCGCCAGCAGCCCTGACTTTTTAGAAGCTGAGGATACGCAGTATTTT.

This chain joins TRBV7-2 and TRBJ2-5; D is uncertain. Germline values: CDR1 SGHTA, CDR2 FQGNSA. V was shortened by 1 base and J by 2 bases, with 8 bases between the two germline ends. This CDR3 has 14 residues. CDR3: CASSLDGRQETQYF. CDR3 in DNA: TGTGCCAGCAGCTTAGACGGACGGCAAGAGACCCAGTACTTC. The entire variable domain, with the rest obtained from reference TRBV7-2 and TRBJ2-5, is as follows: GAGVSQSPSNKVTEKGKDVELRCDPISGHTALYWYRQSLGQGLEFLIYFQGNSAPDKSGLPSDRFSAERTGGSVSTLTIQRTQQEDSAVYLCASSLDGRQETQYFGPGTRLLVL.

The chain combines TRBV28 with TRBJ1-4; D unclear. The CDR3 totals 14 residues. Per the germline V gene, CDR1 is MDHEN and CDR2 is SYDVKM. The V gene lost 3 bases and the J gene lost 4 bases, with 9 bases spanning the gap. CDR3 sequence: CASSFQDGNEKLFF. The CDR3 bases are TGTGCCAGCAGTTTCCAGGACGGTAATGAAAAACTGTTTTTT.

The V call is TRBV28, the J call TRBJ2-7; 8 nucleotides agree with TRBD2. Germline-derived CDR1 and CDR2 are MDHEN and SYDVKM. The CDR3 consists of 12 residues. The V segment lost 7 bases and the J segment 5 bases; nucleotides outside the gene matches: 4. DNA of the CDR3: TGTGCCAGCACTTTCGGGGGGGACGAGCAGTACTTC. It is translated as CASTFGGDEQYF. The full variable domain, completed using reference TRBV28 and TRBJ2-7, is DVKVTQSSRYLVKRTGEKVFLECVQDMDHENMFWYRQDPGLGLRLIYFSYDVKMKEKGDIPEGYSVSREKKERFSLILESASTNQTSMYLCASTFGGDEQYFGPGTRLTVT.

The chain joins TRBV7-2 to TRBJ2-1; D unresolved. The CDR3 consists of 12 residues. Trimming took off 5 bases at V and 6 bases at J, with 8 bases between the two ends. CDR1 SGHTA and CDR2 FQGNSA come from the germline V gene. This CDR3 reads CASSALSNEQFF. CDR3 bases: TGTGCCAGCAGCGCCTTGAGCAATGAGCAGTTCTTC.

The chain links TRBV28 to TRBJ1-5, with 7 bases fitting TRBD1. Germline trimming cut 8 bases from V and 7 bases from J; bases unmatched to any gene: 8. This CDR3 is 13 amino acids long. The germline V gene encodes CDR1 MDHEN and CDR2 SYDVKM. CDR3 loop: CASLETGNQPQHF. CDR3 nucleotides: TGTGCCAGCTTGGAGACAGGGAACCAGCCCCAGCATTTT.

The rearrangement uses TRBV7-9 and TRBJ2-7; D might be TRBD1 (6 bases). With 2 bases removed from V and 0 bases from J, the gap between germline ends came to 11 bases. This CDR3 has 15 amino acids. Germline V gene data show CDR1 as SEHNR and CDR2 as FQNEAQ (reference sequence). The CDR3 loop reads CASSLQGINSYEQYF. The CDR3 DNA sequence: TGTGCCAGCAGCTTACAGGGGATTAACTCCTACGAGCAGTACTTC.

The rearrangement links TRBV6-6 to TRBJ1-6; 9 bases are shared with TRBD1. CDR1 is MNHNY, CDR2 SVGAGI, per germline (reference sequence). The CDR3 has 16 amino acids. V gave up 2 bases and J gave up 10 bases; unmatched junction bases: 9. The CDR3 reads CASSYDLGTGQSPLHF. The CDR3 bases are TGTGCCAGCAGTTACGATCTCGGGACAGGGCAATCACCCCTCCACTTT.

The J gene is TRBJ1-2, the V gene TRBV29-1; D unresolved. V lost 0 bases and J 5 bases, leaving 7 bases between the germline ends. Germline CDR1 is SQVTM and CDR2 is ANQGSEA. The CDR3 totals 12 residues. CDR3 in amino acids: CSVEESDYGYTF. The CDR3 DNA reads TGCAGCGTTGAAGAATCCGATTATGGCTACACCTTC.

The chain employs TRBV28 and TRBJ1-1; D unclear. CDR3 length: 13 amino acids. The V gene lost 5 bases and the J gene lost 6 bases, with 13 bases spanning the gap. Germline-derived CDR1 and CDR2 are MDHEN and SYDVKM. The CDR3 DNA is TGTGCCAGCAGTGGTACATTGTTTGCTGAAGCTTTCTTT. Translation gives CASSGTLFAEAFF.

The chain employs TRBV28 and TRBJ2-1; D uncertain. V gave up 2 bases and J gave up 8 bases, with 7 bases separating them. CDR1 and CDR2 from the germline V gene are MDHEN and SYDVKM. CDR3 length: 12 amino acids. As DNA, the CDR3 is TGTGCCAGCAGTTTACTTCCGGATGAGCAGTTCTTC. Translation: CASSLLPDEQFF. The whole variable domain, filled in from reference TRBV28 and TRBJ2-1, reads DVKVTQSSRYLVKRTGEKVFLECVQDMDHENMFWYRQDPGLGLRLIYFSYDVKMKEKGDIPEGYSVSREKKERFSLILESASTNQTSMYLCASSLLPDEQFFGPGTRLTVL.

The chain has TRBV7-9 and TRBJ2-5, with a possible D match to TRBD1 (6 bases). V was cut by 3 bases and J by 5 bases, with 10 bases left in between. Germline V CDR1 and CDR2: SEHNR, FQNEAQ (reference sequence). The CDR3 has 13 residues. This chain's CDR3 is CASSFQGMETQYF. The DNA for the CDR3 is TGTGCCAGCAGCTTCCAGGGGATGGAGACCCAGTACTTC.